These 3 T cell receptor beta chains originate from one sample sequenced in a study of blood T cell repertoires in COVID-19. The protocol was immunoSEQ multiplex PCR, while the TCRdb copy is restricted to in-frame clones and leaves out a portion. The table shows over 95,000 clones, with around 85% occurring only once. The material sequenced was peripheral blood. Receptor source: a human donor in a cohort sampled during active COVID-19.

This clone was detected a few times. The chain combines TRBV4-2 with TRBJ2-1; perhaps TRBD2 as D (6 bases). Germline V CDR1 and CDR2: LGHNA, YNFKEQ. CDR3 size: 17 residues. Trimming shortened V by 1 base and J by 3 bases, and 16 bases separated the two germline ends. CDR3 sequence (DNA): TGTGCCAGCAGCCAAGGGGTGGGACTCCGCGACTACAATGAGCAGTTCTTC. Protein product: CASSQGVGLRDYNEQFF.

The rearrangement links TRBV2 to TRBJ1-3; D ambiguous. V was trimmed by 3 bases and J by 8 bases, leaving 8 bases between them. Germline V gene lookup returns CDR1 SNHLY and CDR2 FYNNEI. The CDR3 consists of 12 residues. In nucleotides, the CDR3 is TGTGCCAGCAGTGATAGCTGGGACACCATATATTTT. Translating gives CASSDSWDTIYF.

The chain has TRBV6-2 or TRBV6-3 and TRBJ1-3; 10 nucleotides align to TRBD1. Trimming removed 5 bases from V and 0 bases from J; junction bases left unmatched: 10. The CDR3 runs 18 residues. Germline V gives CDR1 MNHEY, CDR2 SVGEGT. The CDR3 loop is CASSPQTGTGDSGNTIYF. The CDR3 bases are TGTGCCAGCAGTCCACAAACCGGGACAGGGGACTCTGGAAACACCATATATTTT.